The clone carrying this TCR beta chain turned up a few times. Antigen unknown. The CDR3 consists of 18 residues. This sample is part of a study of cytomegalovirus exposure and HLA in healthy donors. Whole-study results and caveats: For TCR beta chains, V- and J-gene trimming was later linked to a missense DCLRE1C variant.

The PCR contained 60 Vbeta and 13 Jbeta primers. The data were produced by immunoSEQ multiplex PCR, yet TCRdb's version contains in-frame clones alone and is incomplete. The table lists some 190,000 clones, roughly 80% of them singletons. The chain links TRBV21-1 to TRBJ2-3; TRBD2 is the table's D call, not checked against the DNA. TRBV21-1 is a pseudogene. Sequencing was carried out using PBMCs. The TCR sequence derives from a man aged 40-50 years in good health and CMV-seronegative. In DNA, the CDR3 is TGTGCCAGCAGCAAAACCCTGGTTCGGAATCGGGGGTCGGATACGCAGTATTTT. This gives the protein CASSKTLVRNRGSDTQYF.